These 26 T cell receptor beta chains came from one sample sequenced in a study of T cell responses to AZD1222 COVID-19 vaccine. Sequenced by immunoSEQ multiplex PCR; TCRdb stores in-frame clones only, minus some. The sample has 160,000 or so clones; 87% are singletons. Material: peripheral blood, obtained 28 days after the second AZD1222 dose. The receptors stem from an adult who received the AZD1222 COVID-19 vaccine.

The chain combines TRBV27 with TRBJ2-3; D is possibly TRBD2 (6 bases). With 1 base removed from V and 2 bases from J, the gap between germline ends came to 10 bases. CDR3 length: 15 residues. Germline CDR1 MNHEY, CDR2 SMNVEV (reference sequence). The CDR3 is CASSLLGGATDTQYF. The CDR3 DNA is TGTGCCAGCAGTTTATTGGGGGGAGCCACAGATACGCAGTATTTT.

The CDR3 is CSVAGTGAYEQYF. CDR3 sequence (DNA): TGCAGCGTAGCCGGGACAGGGGCCTACGAGCAGTACTTC. The genes are TRBV29-1 and TRBJ2-7; 10 positions agree with TRBD1. This CDR3 contains 13 residues. CDR1 is SQVTM, CDR2 ANQGSEA, per germline. The junction had 4 bases not matched to a gene; V was cut back by 6 bases and J by 2 bases.

The chain couples TRBV27 to TRBJ1-5; the D gene is possibly TRBD1 (6 bases). The length of the CDR3 is 17 residues. Looked up from germline, CDR1 is MNHEY and CDR2 is SMNVEV (reference sequence). Trimming took 4 bases from V and 3 from J, leaving 19 bases between them. The CDR3 sequence is CASSSNLQGSLNQPQHF. The CDR3 DNA sequence: TGTGCCAGCAGTTCCAACCTACAGGGATCCCTCAATCAGCCCCAGCATTTT.

V usage is TRBV18 and J usage is TRBJ1-5; D unclear. The V gene's germline CDR1 is KGHSH and CDR2 LQKENI. This CDR3 is 13 amino acids long. V lost 2 bases and J 5 bases, leaving 7 bases between the germline ends. This CDR3 is CASSPGQDQPQHF. The CDR3 DNA reads TGTGCCAGCTCACCAGGGCAGGATCAGCCCCAGCATTTT.

The rearrangement links TRBV10-3 to TRBJ2-7; D might be TRBD2 (5 bases). The CDR3 consists of 14 residues. Between the trimmed V and J ends, which lost 4 bases and 2 bases, there was a span of 12 bases. The germline V gene encodes CDR1 ENHRY and CDR2 SYGVKD. This chain's CDR3 is CAISGSSSPYEQYF. DNA for the CDR3: TGTGCCATCAGTGGTTCTAGCAGTCCCTACGAGCAGTACTTC.

The genes are TRBV7-9 and TRBJ1-4, with D perhaps matching TRBD1 (5 bases). The germline V and J ends were trimmed by 3 bases and 3 bases, with 11 bases remaining between them. Per the germline V gene, CDR1 is SEHNR and CDR2 is FQNEAQ (reference sequence). The CDR3 consists of 15 residues. CDR3 sequence: CASSFPQGPNEKLFF. The CDR3, as DNA: TGTGCCAGCAGCTTCCCCCAGGGTCCTAATGAAAAACTGTTTTTT.

The V call is TRBV5-5, the J call TRBJ2-7; D ambiguous. This CDR3 is 14 amino acids long. CDR1 SGHKS and CDR2 YYEKEE come from the germline V gene (reference sequence). The V end was cut by 2 bases, the J end by 4 bases, with 13 bases between. Here the CDR3 DNA reads TGTGCCAGCAGCTTTTATTCCCCAGGATACGAGCAGTACTTC. It is translated as CASSFYSPGYEQYF.

V gene TRBV12-3 or TRBV12-4 combines with J gene TRBJ2-7, with unresolved D. The CDR3 runs 11 residues. V lost 2 bases and J 5 bases, leaving 4 bases between the germline ends. The CDR3: CASSLKNEQYF. The CDR3 nucleotides are TGTGCCAGCAGTTTAAAAAACGAGCAGTACTTC.

The V gene is TRBV28, the J gene TRBJ2-2; maybe TRBD1 (6 bases). Trimming left V 8 bases short and J 1 base short, with 14 bases between. This CDR3 has 15 amino acids. From germline, CDR1 is MDHEN and CDR2 SYDVKM. The CDR3 spells CASFEGTLNTGELFF. The CDR3 bases are TGTGCCAGCTTCGAAGGGACACTGAACACCGGGGAGCTGTTTTTT.

This clone was observed a handful of times. The chain carries TRBV29-1 and TRBJ2-7; D remains ambiguous. CDR1 SQVTM and CDR2 ANQGSEA come from the germline V gene. Trimming cost V 0 bases and J 2 bases, with 5 bases left between them. CDR3 length: 12 amino acids. Written as DNA, the CDR3 is TGCAGCGTTGAAGATTCAGCCTACGAGCAGTACTTC. Translating it yields CSVEDSAYEQYF.

The chain links TRBV27 to TRBJ1-2; 8 bases match TRBD1. There are 14 residues in the CDR3. V gave up 3 bases and J gave up 4 bases; unmatched junction bases: 4. Germline values: CDR1 MNHEY, CDR2 SMNVEV (reference sequence). CDR3 nucleotides: TGTGCCAGCAGTTTTGCAGGGGGCCTCTATGGCTACACCTTC. It yields the protein CASSFAGGLYGYTF.

On this clone: Other DNA sequences in the sample encode the same CDR3. J is TRBJ1-5 and V is TRBV29-1; D possibly corresponds to TRBD1 (6 bases). Germline CDR1 is SQVTM and CDR2 is ANQGSEA. The V end lost 4 bases, the J end lost 2 bases, and 6 bases lay between the germline ends. The CDR3 contains 12 residues. CDR3 amino acids: CSVGQGNQPQHF. The CDR3 coding sequence is TGCAGCGTTGGACAGGGCAATCAGCCCCAGCATTTT.

The V gene is TRBV7-3, the J gene TRBJ2-1; the D gene is possibly TRBD2 (5 bases). Looked up from germline, CDR1 is SGHTA and CDR2 is FQGTGA. Between the trimmed V and J ends, which lost 4 bases and 7 bases, there was a span of 17 bases. The CDR3 consists of 15 residues. The CDR3 DNA sequence: TGTGCCAGCAGCTCCATGCTAGCAGCCGGGAATGAGCAGTTCTTC. Its translation: CASSSMLAAGNEQFF.

The V and J genes are TRBV18 and TRBJ2-2, with a possible D match to TRBD1 (6 bases). Trimming removed 6 bases at V and 1 base at J, with 12 bases between. This CDR3 contains 15 residues. Per germline, CDR1 KGHSH and CDR2 LQKENI. The chain's CDR3 is CASSTYRENTGELFF. In nucleotides, the CDR3 is TGTGCCAGCTCCACTTACAGGGAGAACACCGGGGAGCTGTTTTTT.

The chain has TRBV6-5 and TRBJ1-2, with 7 positions matching TRBD1. Germline trimming cut 7 bases from V and 6 bases from J; bases unmatched to any gene: 8. The CDR3 is 13 residues long. CDR1 MNHEY and CDR2 SVGAGI come from the germline V gene. CDR3 nucleotide sequence: TGTGCCAGCAACCCGGGACAGAGCCATGGCTACACCTTC. Protein sequence: CASNPGQSHGYTF.

This chain connects TRBV24-1 to TRBJ2-5; 8 bases line up with TRBD1. Germline values: CDR1 KGHDR, CDR2 SFDVKD. The CDR3 runs 15 residues. Germline trimming cut 0 bases from V and 4 bases from J; bases unmatched to any gene: 3. As DNA, the CDR3 is TGTGCCACCAGTGATTTGGCAGGGGGCAGAGAGACCCAGTACTTC. Its protein product is CATSDLAGGRETQYF.

The chain carries TRBV5-1 and TRBJ2-2; 15 bases match TRBD2. V was clipped by 5 bases and J by 5 bases; unmatched bases: 4. CDR1 and CDR2 from the germline V gene are SGHRS and YFSETQ. The CDR3 runs 16 residues. Here the CDR3 reads CASRLGLAGGTGELFF. Written as DNA, the CDR3 is TGCGCCAGCAGACTCGGACTAGCGGGAGGGACCGGGGAGCTGTTTTTT.

This chain connects TRBV5-1 to TRBJ2-6; 7 nucleotides match TRBD2. J was trimmed by 4 bases and V by 4 bases; bases with no gene match: 8. The CDR3 contains 16 residues. Germline loops: CDR1 SGHRS, CDR2 YFSETQ. CDR3 DNA sequence: TGCGCCAGCAGCCCATACGGGGGGACCGGGGCCAACGTCCTGACTTTC. Its translation: CASSPYGGTGANVLTF. Combining the CDR3 with reference TRBV5-1 and TRBJ2-6 gives the whole variable domain KAGVTQTPRYLIKTRGQQVTLSCSPISGHRSVSWYQQTPGQGLQFLFEYFSETQRNKGNFPGRFSGRQFSNSRSEMNVSTLELGDSALYLCASSPYGGTGANVLTFGAGSRLTVL.

Written as DNA, the CDR3 is TGTGCCAGCAGTGAAAGACTCTCGGAAGCTTTCTTT. Protein product: CASSERLSEAFF. The J gene is TRBJ1-1, the V gene TRBV6-1; D not certain. The V gene's germline CDR1 is MNHNS and CDR2 SASEGT. V gave up 2 bases and J gave up 8 bases, with 9 bases separating them. CDR3 size: 12 residues.

This chain connects TRBV9 to TRBJ1-4; D is perhaps TRBD1 (6 bases). The CDR3 sequence is 17 residues long. Per the germline V gene, CDR1 is SGDLS and CDR2 is YYNGEE. With 0 bases removed from V and 6 bases from J, the gap between germline ends came to 18 bases. The CDR3 loop is CASSVGGPSRGHEKLFF. The CDR3 DNA follows: TGTGCCAGCAGCGTAGGGGGGCCCAGCAGGGGACATGAAAAACTGTTTTTT. The entire variable domain, with the rest obtained from reference TRBV9 and TRBJ1-4, is as follows: DSGVTQTPKHLITATGQRVTLRCSPRSGDLSVYWYQQSLDQGLQFLIQYYNGEERAKGNILERFSAQQFPDLHSELNLSSLELGDSALYFCASSVGGPSRGHEKLFFGSGTQLSVL.

The J gene is TRBJ2-2, the V gene TRBV6-2 or TRBV6-3; 14 positions match TRBD2. CDR3 size: 16 residues. Germline V gives CDR1 MNHEY, CDR2 SVGEGT. The J segment lost 5 bases and the V segment lost 6 bases, leaving 5 bases of the junction unmatched. The CDR3 DNA follows: TGTGCCAGCAGCCCGACTAGCGGGAGGGGTACCGGGGAGCTGTTTTTT. It translates to CASSPTSGRGTGELFF.

The chain employs TRBV14 and TRBJ2-7; D possibly corresponds to TRBD1 (6 bases). V shed 6 bases and J shed 4 bases, with 19 bases lying between them. Germline V gene data show CDR1 as SGHDN and CDR2 as FVKESK. The CDR3 covers 15 residues. The CDR3 sequence: CASRGTPGHKYEQYF. The CDR3 DNA is TGTGCCAGCAGAGGGACGCCGGGACACAAATACGAGCAGTACTTC.

The V gene is TRBV7-8, the J gene TRBJ2-3, with TRBD2 matching 10 bases. V was clipped by 5 bases and J by 2 bases; unmatched bases: 16. Germline loops: CDR1 SGHVS, CDR2 FQNEAQ. This CDR3 is built from 19 residues. CDR3 DNA sequence: TGTGCCAGCAGCCAGGGCGCACTAGCGGGATCACTTTCCACAGATACGCAGTATTTT. It encodes CASSQGALAGSLSTDTQYF.

The chain employs TRBV29-1 and TRBJ2-5, with 10 bases lining up with TRBD2. V was pared by 3 bases and J by 2 bases, with 6 bases of the junction left unmatched. The CDR3 sequence is 15 residues long. Germline CDR1 SQVTM, CDR2 ANQGSEA. The chain's CDR3 is CSVDNWTSGQETQYF. CDR3 bases: TGCAGCGTTGATAATTGGACTAGCGGACAAGAGACCCAGTACTTC.

This sequence joins TRBV6-6 and TRBJ2-1; D unresolved. V lost 4 bases and J lost 2, with 9 bases in between. Germline V gene data show CDR1 as MNHNY and CDR2 as SVGAGI (reference sequence). There are 14 residues in the CDR3. In nucleotides, the CDR3 is TGTGCCAGCAGTTCGGACCGTGCCTACAATGAGCAGTTCTTC. Translation gives CASSSDRAYNEQFF.

This chain joins TRBV3-1 (or the pseudogene TRBV3-2) and TRBJ2-1; 7 nucleotides match TRBD2. CDR3 length equals 15 residues. The V gene's germline CDR1 is LGHDT and CDR2 YNNKEL (reference sequence). The V segment lost 4 bases and the J segment 4 bases; nucleotides outside the gene matches: 7. The CDR3: CASSLAASGYNEQFF. For the CDR3, the DNA is TGTGCCAGCAGCCTCGCTGCTAGCGGTTACAATGAGCAGTTCTTC.